The 2 T cell receptor beta chains presented below share a single source sample, sequenced in a study of early T cells in non-severe SARS-CoV-2 infection. TCRdb redid the calling of the 5' RACE reads with MiXCR, one entry per CDR3 protein. This sample has around 75,000 distinct CDR3 sequences, with roughly 10% found just once. The sample consisted of whole blood. These receptors came from an adult who was a healthcare worker with PCR-confirmed SARS-CoV-2 infection or an uninfected control (not recorded which).

This clonotype was counted only a few times. V is TRBV9 and J is TRBJ2-1; a weak D match, TRBD1 (6 bases). Deletions cut 0 bases from V and 8 bases from J, with 12 bases between. The CDR3 is 14 amino acids. CDR1 is SGDLS, CDR2 YYNGEE, per germline. Here the CDR3 reads CASSVATGLDEQFF. DNA for the CDR3: TGTGCCAGCAGCGTAGCCACAGGGCTGGATGAGCAGTTCTTC.

This clonotype was counted a few times. The chain has TRBV3-1 and TRBJ2-1, with D tentatively TRBD2 (5 bases). CDR1 and CDR2 (germline): LGHDT, YNNKEL (reference sequence). V was clipped by 8 bases and J by 2 bases, with 16 bases between them. The CDR3 has 15 amino acids. The CDR3 spells CASGSWERPYNEQFF. CDR3 nucleotide sequence: TGTGCCAGCGGATCCTGGGAGCGGCCCTACAATGAGCAGTTCTTC.